This TCR beta chain is drawn from a study of blood T cell repertoires in COVID-19. CDR3 length equals 12 residues. Trimming shortened V by 4 bases and J by 5 bases, and 8 bases separated the two germline ends. Some clones are missing from TCRdb's copy, which holds only in-frame ones; the method was immunoSEQ multiplex PCR. Here the sample spans roughly 200,000 clones, around 80% being singletons. The sequence was collected from a man in his sixties with acute or convalescent COVID-19. The sequenced material came from peripheral blood. The chain carries TRBV12-3 or TRBV12-4 and TRBJ1-2, with D possibly TRBD1 on 5 matching bases. This CDR3 reads CASSYTGYGYTF. Here the CDR3 DNA reads TGTGCCAGCAGTTACACAGGTTATGGCTACACCTTC.